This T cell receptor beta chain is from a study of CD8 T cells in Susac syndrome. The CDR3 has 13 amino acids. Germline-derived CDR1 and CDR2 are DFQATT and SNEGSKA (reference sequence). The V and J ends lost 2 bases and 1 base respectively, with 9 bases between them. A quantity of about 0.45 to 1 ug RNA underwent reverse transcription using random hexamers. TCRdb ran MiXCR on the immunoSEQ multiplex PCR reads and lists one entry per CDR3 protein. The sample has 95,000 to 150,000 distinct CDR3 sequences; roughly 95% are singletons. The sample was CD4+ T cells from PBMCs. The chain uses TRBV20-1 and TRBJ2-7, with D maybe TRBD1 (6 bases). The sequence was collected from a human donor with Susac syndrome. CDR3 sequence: CSARLTGSYEQYF. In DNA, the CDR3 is TGCAGTGCTAGATTAACAGGGTCCTACGAGCAGTACTTC.